This T cell receptor beta chain is drawn from a study of graft-versus-host responses after intestinal transplantation. The overall study: Those transplanted obtained multivisceral, liver-intestinal, or isolated intestinal grafts. Following induction with anti-thymocyte globulin, all recipients were given tacrolimus and steroids for 2 to 4 years.

General study results and limits: Some GvH clones appeared in ileal mucosa or blood before recipient bone marrow. Allografts of patients with graft-donor T cell macrochimerism showed high graft-versus-host to host-versus-graft clone ratios.

Germline CDR1 and CDR2: SGHRS and YFSETQ. The J segment lost 1 base and the V segment lost 5 bases, leaving 1 base of the junction unmatched. The CDR3 totals 14 residues. Data came from immunoSEQ multiplex PCR; TCRdb stores just in-frame clones and leaves some out. The sample holds roughly 43,000 clones, about 95% seen once. On this clone itself: Its target is unknown.

Sequences were derived from PBMCs, sampled approximately 360 days after intestinal transplant. V usage is TRBV5-1 and J usage is TRBJ2-1; TRBD1 agrees at 9 bases. The receptor was derived from a human patient who received an intestinal transplant, so some T cells may come from the graft donor. CDR3 coding DNA: TGCGCCAGCAGGGACAGGGGATCCTACAATGAGCAGTTCTTC. Amino acid sequence: CASRDRGSYNEQFF.